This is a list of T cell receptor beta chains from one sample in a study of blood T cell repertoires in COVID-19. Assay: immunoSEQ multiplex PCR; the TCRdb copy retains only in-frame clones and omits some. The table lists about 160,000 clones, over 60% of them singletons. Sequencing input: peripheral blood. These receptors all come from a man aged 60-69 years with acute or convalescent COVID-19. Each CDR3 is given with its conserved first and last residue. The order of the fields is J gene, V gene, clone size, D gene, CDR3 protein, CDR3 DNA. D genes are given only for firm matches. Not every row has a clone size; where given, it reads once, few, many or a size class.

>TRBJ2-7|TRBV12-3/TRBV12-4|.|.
CASSSDRNYEQYF
TGTGCCAGCAGTTCCGACAGGAACTACGAGCAGTACTTC
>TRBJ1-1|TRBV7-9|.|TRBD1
CASSRGTANTEAFF
TGTGCCAGCAGCAGAGGGACAGCGAACACTGAAGCTTTCTTT
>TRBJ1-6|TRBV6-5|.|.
CASSYGGANNSPLHF
TGTGCCAGCAGTTACGGGGGCGCGAATAATTCACCCCTCCACTTT
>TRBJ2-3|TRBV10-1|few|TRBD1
CASSDETGYGTDTQYF
TGCGCCAGCAGTGACGAGACAGGGTATGGCACAGATACGCAGTATTTT
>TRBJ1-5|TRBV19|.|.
CASSIERNQPQHF
TGTGCCAGTAGTATTGAGAGGAATCAGCCCCAGCATTTT
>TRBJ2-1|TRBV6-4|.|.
CASSDSWDTTYNEQFF
TGTGCCAGCAGTGACTCTTGGGACACCACCTACAATGAGCAGTTCTTC
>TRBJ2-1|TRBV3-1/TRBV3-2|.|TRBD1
CASSQERTGGNEQFF
TGTGCCAGCAGCCAAGAGAGGACAGGGGGAAATGAGCAGTTCTTC
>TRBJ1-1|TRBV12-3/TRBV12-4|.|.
CASSPTGAEAFF
TGTGCCAGCAGTCCGACAGGCGCTGAAGCTTTCTTT
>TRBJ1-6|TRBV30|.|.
CAWTKSNSPLHF
TGTGCCTGGACGAAGAGTAATTCACCCCTCCACTTT
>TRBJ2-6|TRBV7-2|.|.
CASSSGGAGANVLTF
TGTGCCAGCAGCTCCGGAGGGGCCGGGGCCAACGTCCTGACTTTC
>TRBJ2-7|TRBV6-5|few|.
CASSYSMNGDYEQYF
TGTGCCAGCAGTTACTCGATGAACGGAGACTACGAGCAGTACTTC